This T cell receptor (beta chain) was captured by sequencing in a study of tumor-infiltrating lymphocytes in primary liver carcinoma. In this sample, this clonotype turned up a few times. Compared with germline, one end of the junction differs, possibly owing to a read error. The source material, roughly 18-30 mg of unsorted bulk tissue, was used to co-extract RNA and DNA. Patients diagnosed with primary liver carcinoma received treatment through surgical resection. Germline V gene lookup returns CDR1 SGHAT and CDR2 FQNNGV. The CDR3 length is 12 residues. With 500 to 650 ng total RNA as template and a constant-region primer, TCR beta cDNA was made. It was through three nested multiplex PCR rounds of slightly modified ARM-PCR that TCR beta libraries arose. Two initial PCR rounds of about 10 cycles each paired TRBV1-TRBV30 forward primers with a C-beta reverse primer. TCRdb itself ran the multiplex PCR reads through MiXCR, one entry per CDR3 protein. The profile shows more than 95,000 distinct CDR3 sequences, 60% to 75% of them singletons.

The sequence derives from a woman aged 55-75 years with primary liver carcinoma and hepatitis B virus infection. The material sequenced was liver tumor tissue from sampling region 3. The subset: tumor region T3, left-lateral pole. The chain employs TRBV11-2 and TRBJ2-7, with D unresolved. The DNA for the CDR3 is TGTGCCAACAGCTTAATAGGGCTCGTGCAGTACTTC. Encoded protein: CANSLIGLVQYF.